These 30 T cell receptor beta chains were sequenced from one sample in a study of shared clonotypes between healthy human individuals. Naive CD8 cells, CD45RO-negative and positively selected for CCR7, excluded terminally differentiated effector memory CD45RA+ cells. Repertoires were generated with immunoSEQ multiplex PCR, while TCRdb's copy carries only in-frame clones and drops some. The sample includes about 2.1 million clones, 80% to 95% seen only once; the top ten take around 1.7%. Sequenced: naive CD8+ T cells from PBMCs. The receptors were sampled from a man younger than 35 in good health. Some clones in this sample may be carry-over from other donors' samples.

V and J are TRBV27 and TRBJ2-2; 8 bases map to TRBD1. The CDR3 totals 14 residues. Germline CDR1 reads MNHEY; CDR2 reads SMNVEV (reference sequence). The ends lost 10 bases at V and 1 base at J; junction bases unmatched: 5. This chain's CDR3 is CATKDRVNTGELFF. As DNA, the CDR3 is TGTGCCACCAAGGACAGGGTGAACACCGGGGAGCTGTTTTTT.

This rearrangement joins TRBV7-6 to TRBJ1-5; 7 bases agree with TRBD1. Germline trimming cut 0 bases from V and 2 bases from J; bases unmatched to any gene: 7. Germline CDR1 is SGHVS and CDR2 is FNYEAQ. There are 17 residues in the CDR3. The CDR3 nucleotides are TGTGCCAGCAGCTTAGCGCAGGGGGGCCGGGGCAATCAGCCCCAGCATTTT. Translated: CASSLAQGGRGNQPQHF.

V and J are TRBV13 and TRBJ2-5; D not certain. This CDR3 has 14 amino acids. Per the germline V gene, CDR1 is PRHDT and CDR2 is FYEKMQ (reference sequence). Trimming took 0 bases from V and 3 from J, leaving 8 bases between them. The CDR3 loop reads CASSLGVLEETQYF. CDR3 bases: TGTGCCAGCAGCTTAGGGGTGTTAGAAGAGACCCAGTACTTC.

The V gene is TRBV2, the J gene TRBJ2-1; possibly TRBD2 for D (5 bases). There are 13 residues in the CDR3. The V end lost 10 bases, the J end lost 9 bases, and 19 bases lay between the germline ends. Looked up from germline, CDR1 is SNHLY and CDR2 is FYNNEI. The CDR3 DNA sequence: TGTGCCATCTTTGAGAGGGTGTCGGGTGAGCAGTTCTTC. It translates to CAIFERVSGEQFF.

This clone was counted a single time. The CDR3 DNA reads as TGTGCCAGCAGCTCCCCAACCGGGATCCCGGGTCTAGACGAGCAGTACTTC. Amino acid sequence: CASSSPTGIPGLDEQYF. The gene calls are TRBV7-8 and TRBJ2-7, with D perhaps matching TRBD2 (5 bases). The CDR3 spans 17 residues. Germline V gene sequence: CDR1 SGHVS, CDR2 FQNEAQ. Trimming cost V 4 bases and J 5 bases, with 24 bases left between them.

The CDR3 region has the DNA TGTGCCAGCAGCTTAGAGGCCCCACCCGACGAGCAGTTCTTC. Residues: CASSLEAPPDEQFF. The chain has TRBV7-8 and TRBJ2-1; no clear D. CDR1 and CDR2 (germline): SGHVS, FQNEAQ. Trimming left V 1 base short and J 10 bases short, with 14 bases between. The CDR3 has 14 amino acids.

The chain carries TRBV5-6 and TRBJ2-7, with TRBD2 as a possible D gene (5 bases). V lost 2 bases and J lost 2, with 11 bases in between. This CDR3 comprises 14 residues. Germline lookup yields CDR1 SGHDT and CDR2 YYEEEE. For the CDR3, the DNA is TGTGCCAGCAGCTTAGGCGGGTACACCTACGAGCAGTACTTC. Its translation: CASSLGGYTYEQYF.

The chain is built from TRBV27 and TRBJ2-7; TRBD2 is a possible D gene (6 bases). The germline CDR1 and CDR2 sequences are MNHEY and SMNVEV (reference sequence). V lost 4 bases and J 0 bases, leaving 7 bases between the germline ends. The CDR3 consists of 13 residues. The CDR3 DNA follows: TGTGCCAGCAGTTCTAGCGACTCCTACGAGCAGTACTTC. Its protein product is CASSSSDSYEQYF.

V is TRBV11-2 and J is TRBJ2-5; D possibly corresponds to TRBD2 (6 bases). The germline CDR1 and CDR2 sequences are SGHAT and FQNNGV. The V end was cut by 5 bases, the J end by 11 bases, with 27 bases between. The CDR3 has 16 amino acids. The CDR3 protein is CASSTISNRDSKRQYF. The CDR3 DNA reads as TGTGCCAGCAGCACCATCTCAAATCGGGACTCAAAGCGGCAGTACTTC.

This clone has a handful of counts. The chain employs TRBV30 and TRBJ1-1, with D possibly TRBD1 on 6 matching bases. The germline gives CDR1 GTSNPN, CDR2 SVGIG (reference sequence). V gave up 5 bases and J gave up 5 bases, with 9 bases separating them. The CDR3 sequence is 11 residues long. This CDR3 is CAWDQGTEAFF. The CDR3 DNA follows: TGTGCCTGGGACCAGGGGACTGAAGCTTTCTTT.

The V call is TRBV10-3, the J call TRBJ2-3; D is uncertain. V lost 0 bases and J lost 2, with 12 bases in between. CDR1 and CDR2 (germline): ENHRY, SYGVKD. CDR3 length: 16 residues. The DNA of the CDR3 is TGTGCCATCAGTGAGTCAGTCGACGGCTACACAGATACGCAGTATTTT. It translates to CAISESVDGYTDTQYF.

The rearrangement uses TRBV28 and TRBJ2-7, with 7 nucleotides matching TRBD2. Trimming at V came to 4 bases and at J to 0 bases, leaving 9 bases not matched to a gene. Germline values: CDR1 MDHEN, CDR2 SYDVKM. The CDR3 extends over 16 amino acids. CDR3 loop: CASSSTGLTSSYEQYF. CDR3 bases: TGTGCCAGCAGTTCGACGGGACTAACAAGCTCCTACGAGCAGTACTTC.

The chain links TRBV27 to TRBJ1-1; maybe TRBD1 (5 bases). The CDR3 covers 16 residues. V lost 0 bases to trimming and J lost 3 bases, with 14 bases between them. Germline V gives CDR1 MNHEY, CDR2 SMNVEV (reference sequence). CDR3 DNA sequence: TGTGCCAGCAGTTTATCGATGGGGGAGGGGTACACTGAAGCTTTCTTT. Its translation: CASSLSMGEGYTEAFF.

CDR3 amino acids: CAIREHNSPLHF. The CDR3 DNA follows: TGTGCCATCAGAGAACATAATTCACCCCTCCACTTT. The V gene is TRBV10-3, the J gene TRBJ1-6; D not resolved. V lost 6 bases to trimming and J lost 5 bases, with 5 bases between them. Germline-derived CDR1 and CDR2 are ENHRY and SYGVKD. This CDR3 has 12 residues.

This rearrangement joins TRBV13 to TRBJ2-7, with 11 bases matching TRBD2. With V trimmed by 3 bases and J by 0 bases, 1 base remained unmatched. This CDR3 region has 15 residues. Germline assignment: CDR1 PRHDT and CDR2 FYEKMQ (reference sequence). CDR3 in amino acids: CASSFGTSGSYEQYF. The CDR3 DNA reads TGTGCCAGCAGCTTTGGGACTAGCGGCTCCTACGAGCAGTACTTC.

The chain is built from TRBV4-1 and TRBJ2-7; 7 bases are a match to TRBD1. The germline V gene encodes CDR1 MGHRA and CDR2 YSYEKL. This CDR3 is built from 15 residues. V was clipped by 2 bases and J by 3 bases; unmatched bases: 7. The CDR3 nucleotides read TGCGCCAGCAGCCAATTCTACAGGGGAGACTACGAGCAGTACTTC. This codes for CASSQFYRGDYEQYF.

V is TRBV28 and J is TRBJ2-2; TRBD1 is a possible D gene (7 bases). Germline loops: CDR1 MDHEN, CDR2 SYDVKM. This CDR3 is built from 16 residues. The ends were cut back, 6 bases at V and 5 bases at J, with 19 bases in the middle. CDR3 sequence (DNA): TGTGCCAGCAGCCGGCAGGGGGGCCGCGTAACCGGGGAGCTGTTTTTT. This sequence encodes CASSRQGGRVTGELFF.

The chain couples TRBV6-6 to TRBJ2-1; D is uncertain. The CDR3 contains 12 residues. Trimming removed 2 bases at V and 7 bases at J, with 6 bases between. The germline CDR1 and CDR2 sequences are MNHNY and SVGAGI (reference sequence). The CDR3 spells CASSYVWNEQFF. CDR3 nucleotides: TGTGCCAGCAGTTACGTCTGGAATGAGCAGTTCTTC.

The J gene is TRBJ2-2, the V gene TRBV2; D unclear. V was pared by 6 bases and J by 6 bases, with 23 bases between. The CDR3 consists of 17 residues. The germline V gene has CDR1 SNHLY and CDR2 FYNNEI. CDR3 nucleotide sequence: TGTGCCAGCAGGAACCCGGACGGAACAGATGTCGCCGGGGAGCTGTTTTTT. Translating gives CASRNPDGTDVAGELFF.

CDR3 loop: CASTPDGEYHYEQYF. The CDR3 DNA reads TGTGCCAGTACCCCTGACGGGGAGTACCACTACGAGCAGTACTTC. V usage is TRBV19 and J usage is TRBJ2-7, with D possibly matching TRBD2 (5 bases). CDR3 length: 15 amino acids. Germline V lookup: CDR1 LNHDA, CDR2 SQIVND (reference sequence). V lost 7 bases, J lost 3 bases, and 19 bases lay in between.

This clone appeared a single time. Other DNA sequences in this sample translate to the same CDR3. This chain connects TRBV5-1 to TRBJ2-5, with D hard to call. Germline V gives CDR1 SGHRS, CDR2 YFSETQ. The CDR3 extends over 11 amino acids. The V and J ends lost 7 bases and 4 bases respectively, with 8 bases between them. CDR3 DNA sequence: TGCGCCAGCGCGTCGGGAGAGACCCAGTACTTC. The encoded protein is CASASGETQYF.

The rearrangement joins TRBV6-6 to TRBJ1-4; D is unresolved. Germline V gives CDR1 MNHNY, CDR2 SVGAGI (reference sequence). V shed 2 bases and J shed 5 bases, with 12 bases lying between them. This CDR3 region has 15 residues. CDR3 nucleotides: TGTGCCAGCAGTTACCCGGGCCAGCCGAATGAAAAACTGTTTTTT. Translated: CASSYPGQPNEKLFF.

The rearrangement links TRBV6-6 to TRBJ1-1, with no clear D. The germline V gene has CDR1 MNHNY and CDR2 SVGAGI (reference sequence). V lost 5 bases and J 5 bases, leaving 12 bases between the germline ends. This CDR3 contains 13 residues. The CDR3 loop reads CASSAPRGTEAFF. The CDR3 nucleotides are TGTGCCAGCAGTGCTCCCCGGGGAACTGAAGCTTTCTTT.

The chain is built from TRBV2 and TRBJ1-1; D gene ambiguous. The CDR3 loop spans 14 amino acids. Germline V lookup: CDR1 SNHLY, CDR2 FYNNEI. V lost 6 bases and J 1 base, leaving 12 bases between the germline ends. The CDR3 spells CASSNAGRNTEAFF. The DNA of the CDR3 is TGTGCCAGCAGCAACGCCGGCCGGAACACTGAAGCTTTCTTT.

The CDR3 nucleotides read TGTGCCAGAAGCCCCTTGGTAGCAGTTTCCTACGAGCAGTACTTC. It specifies CARSPLVAVSYEQYF. The chain carries TRBV5-3 and TRBJ2-7; D remains ambiguous. TRBV5-3 is given ORF status, its function remaining uncertain. The CDR3 sequence is 15 residues long. Trimming removed 4 bases from V and 1 base from J, with 15 bases in between.

The J gene is TRBJ2-7, the V gene TRBV27; 13 bases fit TRBD2. The CDR3 is 15 amino acids. Germline CDR1 and CDR2: MNHEY and SMNVEV (reference sequence). The junction had 6 bases not matched to a gene; V was cut back by 5 bases and J by 5 bases. CDR3 loop: CASSLGLAGANEQYF. The CDR3 nucleotides read TGTGCCAGCAGTCTCGGACTAGCGGGAGCCAACGAGCAGTACTTC.

The chain is built from TRBV7-9 and TRBJ2-1; the D gene is possibly TRBD1 (6 bases). V gave up 5 bases and J gave up 0 bases, with 14 bases separating them. The CDR3 covers 16 residues. The germline V gene encodes CDR1 SEHNR and CDR2 FQNEAQ (reference sequence). This CDR3 reads CASSTNRESSYNEQFF. The CDR3 coding sequence is TGTGCCAGCAGCACAAACAGGGAGAGCTCCTACAATGAGCAGTTCTTC.

This clone was counted a single time. J is TRBJ2-3 and V is TRBV18, with 10 nucleotides matching TRBD2. Germline V gene sequence: CDR1 KGHSH, CDR2 LQKENI. This CDR3 is 16 amino acids long. V was clipped by 5 bases and J by 3 bases; unmatched bases: 8. Written as DNA, the CDR3 is TGTGCCAGCTCATCATTTATAGCGGGAGGAACAGATACGCAGTATTTT. It codes for CASSSFIAGGTDTQYF.

The CDR3 nucleotides read TGTGCCAGCAGCGTGTCGGGAGGGGAGACTAACGAGCAGTTCTTC. This gives the protein CASSVSGGETNEQFF. J is TRBJ2-1 and V is TRBV9; TRBD2 matches at 8 bases. V shed 2 bases, J shed 10 bases, and the junction held 11 bases outside the gene matches. The CDR3 sequence is 15 residues long. The V gene's germline CDR1 is SGDLS and CDR2 YYNGEE.

In its sample, this clone was seen a few times. The chain is built from TRBV30 and TRBJ1-1; the D gene is possibly TRBD1 (5 bases). The germline V gene has CDR1 GTSNPN and CDR2 SVGIG (reference sequence). CDR3 length equals 13 residues. Trimming stripped 3 bases from V and 6 bases from J, with 14 bases between. CDR3 amino acids: CAWSREGSAEAFF. As DNA, the CDR3 is TGTGCCTGGAGCAGGGAAGGGAGCGCTGAAGCTTTCTTT.